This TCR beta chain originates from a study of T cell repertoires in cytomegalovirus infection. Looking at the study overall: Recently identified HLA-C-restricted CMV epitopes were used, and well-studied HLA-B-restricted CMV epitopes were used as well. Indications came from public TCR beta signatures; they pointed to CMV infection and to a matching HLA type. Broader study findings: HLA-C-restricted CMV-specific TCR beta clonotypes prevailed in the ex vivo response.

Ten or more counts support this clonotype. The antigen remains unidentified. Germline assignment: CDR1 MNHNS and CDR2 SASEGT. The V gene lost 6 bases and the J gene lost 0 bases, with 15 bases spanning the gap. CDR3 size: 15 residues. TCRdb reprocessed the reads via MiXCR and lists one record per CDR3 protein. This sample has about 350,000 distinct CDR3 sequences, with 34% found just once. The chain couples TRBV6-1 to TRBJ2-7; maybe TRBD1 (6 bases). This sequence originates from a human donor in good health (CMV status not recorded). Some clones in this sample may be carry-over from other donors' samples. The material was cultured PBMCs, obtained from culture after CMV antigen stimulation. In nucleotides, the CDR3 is TGTGCCAGCAGAGTCCGGGACACTTCCTCCTACGAGCAGTACTTC. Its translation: CASRVRDTSSYEQYF.